The entry below describes one T cell receptor (beta chain). Profiled with immunoSEQ multiplex PCR; TCRdb holds only in-frame clones, not every one. Among 30,000 to 40,000 clones listed, 89% were seen once. This record belongs to a study of OX40 agonist ivuxolimab in advanced cancers. Germline CDR1 and CDR2: MNHEY and SMNVEV (reference sequence). V lost 1 base and J lost 7; bases outside the gene matches: 8. CDR3 length equals 16 residues. The J gene is TRBJ2-1, the V gene TRBV27, with 9 positions matching TRBD1. The sequence was obtained from an adult with an advanced solid tumor such as melanoma, head and neck, liver or kidney cancer. This specimen consisted of CD4+ or CD8+ T cells sorted from blood, obtained in a trial of the OX40 agonist ivuxolimab. The CDR3 spells CASSLLGQGYWNEQFF. The CDR3 nucleotides are TGTGCCAGCAGTTTATTGGGACAGGGATATTGGAATGAGCAGTTCTTC.